The T cell receptor beta chain under discussion was sequenced for a study of blood T cell repertoires in COVID-19. Across the whole study: Acute and convalescent COVID-19 specimens originated in the United States, Italy and Spain. Nucleic acid was either cDNA or gDNA, and it came from T cells, B-cell-depleted T cells, or PBMCs.

Remarks on this clone: One junction end disagrees with the germline gene, perhaps due to a read error.

Assay: immunoSEQ multiplex PCR; the TCRdb copy retains only in-frame clones and omits some. The sample lists roughly 120,000 clones, 86% occurring once. The CDR3 is 13 amino acids. Looked up from germline, CDR1 is LGHDT and CDR2 is YNNKEL (reference sequence). J is TRBJ2-5 and V is TRBV3-1 (or the pseudogene TRBV3-2); a possible D gene is TRBD1 (6 bases). The sample was peripheral blood. This clonotype was sampled from a man between 65 and 79 years old who had recovered from COVID-19. The CDR3 loop reads CASSQGQEKGEDF. The CDR3 nucleotides are TGTGCCAGCAGCCAAGGACAGGAAAAAGGGGAAGACTTC.